Below are 12 T cell receptor beta chains sequenced from a single sample in a study of spatial heterogeneity in lung cancer. Time point in this sample: sample taken at primary tumor resection. MiXCR was run by TCRdb on the 5' RACE reads, yielding one entry per CDR3 protein. The repertoire includes approximately 24,000 distinct CDR3 sequences, about 4.7% of them detected once, and 4.5% to 6.5% sits in the top ten. This specimen consisted of PBMCs, obtained at surgery. The receptors stem from a male donor with early-stage non-small cell lung cancer.

The sample holds many counts of this clonotype. The rearrangement links TRBV7-2 to TRBJ2-3; TRBD2 matches 8 bases. The junction had 3 bases not matched to a gene; V was cut back by 5 bases and J by 2 bases. CDR1 is SGHTA and CDR2 is FQGNSA in the germline V gene. This CDR3 has 14 residues. The DNA of the CDR3 is TGTGCCAGCAGCCCAGGACTAGCCACAGATACGCAGTATTTT. It translates to CASSPGLATDTQYF. The variable domain in full, completed from reference TRBV7-2 and TRBJ2-3, reads GAGVSQSPSNKVTEKGKDVELRCDPISGHTALYWYRQSLGQGLEFLIYFQGNSAPDKSGLPSDRFSAERTGGSVSTLTIQRTQQEDSAVYLCASSPGLATDTQYFGPGTRLTVL.

In its sample, this clonotype was seen many times. V and J are TRBV4-3 and TRBJ2-2, with D unresolved. V was trimmed by 0 bases and J by 6 bases, leaving 14 bases between them. Germline V gene sequence: CDR1 LGHNA, CDR2 YSLEER. The CDR3 runs 16 residues. The CDR3 region is CASSQDWRSSSGELFF. The CDR3 bases are TGCGCCAGCAGCCAAGATTGGCGGTCTAGTTCCGGGGAGCTGTTTTTT.

Judged by abundance, this clonotype is medium-sized. The CDR3 nucleotides are TGTGCCAGCAGCCCGCAGGCGGCTAGCACAGATACGCAGTATTTT. Protein product: CASSPQAASTDTQYF. J is TRBJ2-3 and V is TRBV7-3; D call uncertain. The CDR3 covers 15 residues. Germline lookup yields CDR1 SGHTA and CDR2 FQGTGA. V lost 5 bases and J lost 0, with 12 bases in between.

This clonotype was seen many times. The rearrangement uses TRBV5-1 and TRBJ2-7, with TRBD2 matching over 7 bases. Germline values: CDR1 SGHRS, CDR2 YFSETQ. The trim removed 2 bases at V and 2 bases at J, leaving 7 bases unmatched. The CDR3 loop spans 15 amino acids. In DNA, the CDR3 is TGCGCCAGCAGCTTCATCACTAGCGTAACCTACGAGCAGTACTTC. Amino acids: CASSFITSVTYEQYF.

This clonotype was detected ten times or more. The chain uses TRBV7-9 and TRBJ2-5; D unclear. Looked up from germline, CDR1 is SEHNR and CDR2 is FQNEAQ (reference sequence). CDR3 length: 13 amino acids. Trimming stripped 1 base from V and 5 bases from J, with 8 bases between. The CDR3 spells CASSLGIPETQYF. The DNA for the CDR3 is TGTGCCAGCAGCTTAGGCATTCCGGAGACCCAGTACTTC.

In its sample, this clonotype was seen many times. J is TRBJ1-1 and V is TRBV11-2; D remains ambiguous. The V gene lost 2 bases and the J gene lost 1 base, with 8 bases spanning the gap. In germline, CDR1 is SGHAT, CDR2 FQNNGV. This CDR3 is 14 amino acids long. The CDR3 sequence: CASSLPAWNTEAFF. DNA for the CDR3: TGTGCCAGCAGCTTACCAGCCTGGAACACTGAAGCTTTCTTT.

The genes are TRBV27 and TRBJ2-6; D not certain. There are 15 residues in the CDR3. The V and J ends lost 3 bases and 4 bases respectively, with 10 bases between them. CDR1 and CDR2 (germline): MNHEY, SMNVEV (reference sequence). The CDR3 DNA is TGTGCCAGCAGTTTCCTGGGCCCCGGGGCCAACGTCCTGACTTTC. It codes for CASSFLGPGANVLTF.

This clonotype showed up many times. V gene TRBV6-1 combines with J gene TRBJ2-7; 7 nucleotides line up with TRBD2. The CDR3 covers 15 residues. J was trimmed by 0 bases and V by 0 bases; bases with no gene match: 2. Germline V gives CDR1 MNHNS, CDR2 SASEGT. As DNA, the CDR3 is TGTGCCAGCAGTGAAGCGCGGGGGAGCTCCTACGAGCAGTACTTC. This encodes CASSEARGSSYEQYF.

Many counts were recorded for this clonotype. The chain recombines TRBV4-2 with TRBJ2-7, with 9 bases matching TRBD2. CDR1 and CDR2 (germline): LGHNA, YNFKEQ. J was trimmed by 5 bases and V by 4 bases; bases with no gene match: 9. The CDR3 runs 15 residues. The CDR3 DNA is TGTGCCAGCAGCCCTAGAGCGGGGGGCCGGGACGAGCAGTACTTC. Translation: CASSPRAGGRDEQYF.

This clonotype appeared many times. The V and J genes are TRBV28 and TRBJ1-2, with 10 bases matching TRBD1. Losses at the gene ends were 6 bases for V and 2 bases for J; bases not matched to a gene: 3. Germline CDR1 is MDHEN and CDR2 is SYDVKM. CDR3 length: 14 amino acids. In nucleotides, the CDR3 is TGTGCCAGCAGCCCGGGACAGGGGAACTATGGCTACACCTTC. As protein: CASSPGQGNYGYTF.

The chain is built from TRBV6-4 and TRBJ2-2; D possibly matches TRBD1 or TRBD2 (6 bases each). The CDR3 is 15 amino acids. V dropped 6 bases and J dropped 7 bases, with 18 bases sitting between them. CDR1 and CDR2 from the germline V gene are MRHNA and SNTAGT. CDR3 sequence reads: CASSLGGPSGGELFF. CDR3 in DNA: TGTGCCAGCAGCCTTGGGGGGCCCAGCGGCGGGGAGCTGTTTTTT.

This clonotype has ten or more counts. The chain employs TRBV6-6 and TRBJ1-6; TRBD1 agrees at 10 bases. The CDR3 length is 19 residues. V was pared by 6 bases and J by 0 bases, with 11 bases of the junction left unmatched. Per germline, CDR1 MNHNY and CDR2 SVGAGI (reference sequence). The CDR3 DNA reads as TGTGCCAGCAGGACCCGACAGGGGGCTAAGAGCTCCTATAATTCACCCCTCCACTTT. Translated, it gives CASRTRQGAKSSYNSPLHF.